This T cell receptor (beta chain) was sequenced for a study of cytomegalovirus exposure and HLA in healthy donors. Germline values: CDR1 MNHEY, CDR2 SVGAGI. The germline V and J ends were trimmed by 4 bases and 7 bases, with 11 bases remaining between them. This CDR3 is 12 amino acids long. Study-wide points: In a later analysis, TCR beta V- and J-gene trimming was associated with a missense DCLRE1C variant.

For this clone: Antigen unknown.

PCR used 60 Vbeta primers and 13 Jbeta primers. TCRdb keeps only in-frame clones here, not all; method: immunoSEQ multiplex PCR. The table lists just under 80,000 clones. Healthy bone marrow donors formed the donor group. This chain links TRBV6-5 with TRBJ2-7; D may be TRBD1 (6 bases). The TCR was taken from a man aged 18 to 30 in good health and CMV-seropositive. Sequences were obtained from PBMCs. The CDR3: CASSLGQREQYF. CDR3 nucleotide sequence: TGTGCCAGCAGTTTAGGACAGCGGGAGCAGTACTTC.